This T cell receptor (beta chain) came from a study of T cell responses to AZD1222 COVID-19 vaccine. Comment on this clone: Its antigen is currently unknown.

Study-wide results and limits: The study identified only six AZD1222 recipients as seropositive at baseline. Without day 14 samples, only post-peak T cell repertoires were studied. After two AZD1222 doses, spike-specific TCR breadth and depth rose versus day 0. Donors were mostly white British, more females; clonal diversity possibly underestimated.

The CDR3 covers 16 residues. V was shortened by 3 bases and J by 4 bases, with 17 bases between the two germline ends. Germline assignment: CDR1 KGHSH and CDR2 LQKENI. Libraries were prepared by immunoSEQ multiplex PCR; TCRdb keeps only in-frame clonotypes and omits some of them. The sample includes about 120,000 clones, 80% to 90% of them seen just once. The rearrangement joins TRBV18 to TRBJ2-3; TRBD2 is a possible D gene (7 bases). The input for sequencing was peripheral blood, taken on day 0 of AZD1222 vaccination. This receptor was obtained from an adult in good health. Here the CDR3 DNA reads TGTGCCAGCTCACCCCCGCTTCGGGGGGCTCCAGATACGCAGTATTTT. It is translated as CASSPPLRGAPDTQYF.